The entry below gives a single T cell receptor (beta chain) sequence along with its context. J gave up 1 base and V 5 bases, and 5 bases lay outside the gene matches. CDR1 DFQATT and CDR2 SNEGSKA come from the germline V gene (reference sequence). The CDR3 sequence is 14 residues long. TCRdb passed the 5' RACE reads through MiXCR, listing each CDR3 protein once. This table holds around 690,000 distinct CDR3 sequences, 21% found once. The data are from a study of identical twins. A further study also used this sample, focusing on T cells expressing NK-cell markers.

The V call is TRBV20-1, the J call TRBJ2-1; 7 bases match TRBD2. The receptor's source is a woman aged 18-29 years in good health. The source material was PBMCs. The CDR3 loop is CSAGGGTSYNEQFF. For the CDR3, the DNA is TGCAGTGCTGGGGGGGGGACTTCCTACAATGAGCAGTTCTTC.